This TCR beta chain appears in the sequencing data of a study of T cells after yellow fever vaccination. Study results and limitations: Most primary-vaccination clones recurred post-booster (about 96% CD4, around 86% CD8). Compared with primary, the secondary response was weaker and peaked at day 5, not 15.

The ends were cut back, 2 bases at V and 6 bases at J, with 19 bases in the middle. The CDR3 length is 16 residues. Germline CDR1 is SGHNT and CDR2 is YYREEE (reference sequence). This clonotype was recorded a few times. Its antigen is undetermined. 5'RACE template switching added a universal primer site and UMIs to TCR cDNA. Each CDR3 protein is one row after TCRdb ran MiXCR on the 5' RACE reads. The data contain hundreds of thousands of distinct CDR3 sequences, around 12% of them singletons. The starting material was PBMCs, obtained on the day of the yellow fever booster vaccination. V is TRBV5-4 and J is TRBJ2-3; tentatively, D is TRBD2 (6 bases). The receptor was isolated from a man aged 25-45 years who received the YFV17D yellow fever vaccine. CDR3 sequence reads: CASSFMGGAPGDTQYF. The CDR3 DNA is TGTGCCAGCAGCTTTATGGGGGGAGCCCCCGGGGATACGCAGTATTTT. The complete variable domain, with remaining parts taken from reference TRBV5-4 and TRBJ2-3, reads ETGVTQSPTHLIKTRGQQVTLRCSSQSGHNTVSWYQQALGQGPQFIFQYYREEENGRGNFPPRFSGLQFPNYSSELNVNALELDDSALYLCASSFMGGAPGDTQYFGPGTRLTVL.